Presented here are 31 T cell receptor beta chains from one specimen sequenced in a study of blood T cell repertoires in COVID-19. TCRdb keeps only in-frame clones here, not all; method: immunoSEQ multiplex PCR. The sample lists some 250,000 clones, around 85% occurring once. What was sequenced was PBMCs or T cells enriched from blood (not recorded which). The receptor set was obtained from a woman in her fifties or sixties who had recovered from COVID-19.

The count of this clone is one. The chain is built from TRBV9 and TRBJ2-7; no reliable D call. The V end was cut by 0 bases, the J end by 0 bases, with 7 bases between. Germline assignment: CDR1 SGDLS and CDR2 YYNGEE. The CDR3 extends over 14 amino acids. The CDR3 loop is CASSVDQRSYEQYF. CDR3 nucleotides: TGTGCCAGCAGCGTAGACCAGCGCTCCTACGAGCAGTACTTC.

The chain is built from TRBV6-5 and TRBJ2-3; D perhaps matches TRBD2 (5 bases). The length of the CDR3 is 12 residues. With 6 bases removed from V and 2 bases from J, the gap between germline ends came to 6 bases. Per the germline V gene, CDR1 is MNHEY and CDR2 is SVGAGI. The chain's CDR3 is CASRRDTDTQYF. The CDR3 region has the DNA TGTGCCAGCAGGAGGGACACAGATACGCAGTATTTT.

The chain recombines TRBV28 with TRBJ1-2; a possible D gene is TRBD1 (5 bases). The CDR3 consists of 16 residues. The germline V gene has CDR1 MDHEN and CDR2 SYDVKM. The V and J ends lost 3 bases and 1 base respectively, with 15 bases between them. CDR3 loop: CASSFPKGGVNYGYTF. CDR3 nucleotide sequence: TGTGCCAGCAGTTTTCCCAAGGGAGGGGTTAACTATGGCTACACCTTC.

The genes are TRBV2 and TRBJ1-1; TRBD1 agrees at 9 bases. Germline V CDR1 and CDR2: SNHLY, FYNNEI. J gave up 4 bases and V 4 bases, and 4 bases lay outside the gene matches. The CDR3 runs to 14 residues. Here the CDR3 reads CASSGDRVSTEAFF. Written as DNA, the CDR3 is TGTGCCAGCAGTGGGGACAGGGTAAGCACTGAAGCTTTCTTT.

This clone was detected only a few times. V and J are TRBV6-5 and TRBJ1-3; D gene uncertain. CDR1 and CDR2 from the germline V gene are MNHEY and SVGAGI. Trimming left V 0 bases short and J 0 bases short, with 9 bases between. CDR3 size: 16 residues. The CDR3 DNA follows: TGTGCCAGCAGTTACTCTCGTTGGCCCTCTGGAAACACCATATATTTT. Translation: CASSYSRWPSGNTIYF.

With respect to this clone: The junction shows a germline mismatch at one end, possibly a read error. For the CDR3, the DNA is TGTGCCAGCAGTACAGGGTACATGAACACTGAAGCTTTCTTT. Its protein product is CASSTGYMNTEAFF. The chain couples TRBV19 to TRBJ1-1; the D gene is possibly TRBD1 (6 bases). CDR1 and CDR2 from the germline V gene are LNHDA and SQIVND (reference sequence). This CDR3 comprises 14 residues.

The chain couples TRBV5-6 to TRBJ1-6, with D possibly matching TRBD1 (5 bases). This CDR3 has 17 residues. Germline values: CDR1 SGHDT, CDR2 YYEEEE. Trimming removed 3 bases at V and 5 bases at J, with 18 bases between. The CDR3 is CASSSLGLGRDNSPLHF. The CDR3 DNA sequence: TGTGCCAGCAGCTCTCTGGGGCTAGGCAGGGATAATTCACCCCTCCACTTT.

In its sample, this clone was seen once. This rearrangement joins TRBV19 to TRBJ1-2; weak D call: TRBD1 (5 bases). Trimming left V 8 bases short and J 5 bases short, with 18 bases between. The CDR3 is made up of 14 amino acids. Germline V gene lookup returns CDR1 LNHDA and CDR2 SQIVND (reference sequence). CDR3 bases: TGTGCCAGTGACCAAGGGGCTGGAGGGTATGGCTACACCTTC. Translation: CASDQGAGGYGYTF.

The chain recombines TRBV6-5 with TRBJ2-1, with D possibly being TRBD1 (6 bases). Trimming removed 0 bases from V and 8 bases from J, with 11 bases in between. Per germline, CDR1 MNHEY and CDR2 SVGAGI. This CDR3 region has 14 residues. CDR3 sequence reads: CASSYSGTPDEQFF. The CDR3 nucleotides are TGTGCCAGCAGTTACTCCGGGACACCCGATGAGCAGTTCTTC.

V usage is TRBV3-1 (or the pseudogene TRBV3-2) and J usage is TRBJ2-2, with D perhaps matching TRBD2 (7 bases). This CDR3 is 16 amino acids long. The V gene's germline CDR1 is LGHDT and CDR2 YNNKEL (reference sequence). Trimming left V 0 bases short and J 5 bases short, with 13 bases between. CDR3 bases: TGTGCCAGCAGCCAAGATGGGGGCGGGAGTACCGGGGAGCTGTTTTTT. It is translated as CASSQDGGGSTGELFF.

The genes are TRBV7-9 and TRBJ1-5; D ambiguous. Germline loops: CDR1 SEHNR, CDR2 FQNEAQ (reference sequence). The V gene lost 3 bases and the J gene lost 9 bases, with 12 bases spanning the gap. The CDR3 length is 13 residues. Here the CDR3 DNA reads TGTGCCAGCAGCTTTGCCCCGGCGGGGCCCCAGCATTTT. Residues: CASSFAPAGPQHF.

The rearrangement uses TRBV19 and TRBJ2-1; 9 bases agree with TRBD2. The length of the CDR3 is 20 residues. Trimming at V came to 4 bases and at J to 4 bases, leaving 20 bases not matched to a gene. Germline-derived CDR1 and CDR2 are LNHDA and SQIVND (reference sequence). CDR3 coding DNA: TGTGCCAGTAGTACAATTACCGGGACTAGCAAGGAGGGGGTATACAATGAGCAGTTCTTC. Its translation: CASSTITGTSKEGVYNEQFF.

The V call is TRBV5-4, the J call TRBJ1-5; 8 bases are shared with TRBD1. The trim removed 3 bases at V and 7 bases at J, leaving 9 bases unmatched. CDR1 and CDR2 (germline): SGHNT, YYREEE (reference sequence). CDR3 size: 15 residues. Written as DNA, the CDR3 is TGTGCCAGCAGCTCAGCCGGGACAGGCCCACAGCCCCAGCATTTT. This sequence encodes CASSSAGTGPQPQHF. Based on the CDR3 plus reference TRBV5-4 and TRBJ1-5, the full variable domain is ETGVTQSPTHLIKTRGQQVTLRCSSQSGHNTVSWYQQALGQGPQFIFQYYREEENGRGNFPPRFSGLQFPNYSSELNVNALELDDSALYLCASSSAGTGPQPQHFGDGTRLSIL.

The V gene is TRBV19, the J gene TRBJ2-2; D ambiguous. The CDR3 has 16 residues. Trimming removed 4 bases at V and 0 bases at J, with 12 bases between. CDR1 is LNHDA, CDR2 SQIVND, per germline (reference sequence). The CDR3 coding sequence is TGTGCCAGTAGTAGGCCGAGGTACGCGAACACCGGGGAGCTGTTTTTT. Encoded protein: CASSRPRYANTGELFF.

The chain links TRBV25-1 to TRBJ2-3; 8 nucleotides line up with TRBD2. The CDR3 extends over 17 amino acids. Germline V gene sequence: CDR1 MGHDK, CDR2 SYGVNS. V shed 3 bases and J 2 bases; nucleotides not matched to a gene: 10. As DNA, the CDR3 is TGTGCCAGCAGTGATCAACCTAGCGGGCCTCCCACAGATACGCAGTATTTT. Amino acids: CASSDQPSGPPTDTQYF.

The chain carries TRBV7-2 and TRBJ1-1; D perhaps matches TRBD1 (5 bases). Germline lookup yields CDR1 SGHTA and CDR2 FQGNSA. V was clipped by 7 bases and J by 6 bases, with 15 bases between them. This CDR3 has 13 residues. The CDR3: CASNNRGYAEAFF. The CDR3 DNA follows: TGTGCCAGCAATAATAGGGGCTACGCTGAAGCTTTCTTT.

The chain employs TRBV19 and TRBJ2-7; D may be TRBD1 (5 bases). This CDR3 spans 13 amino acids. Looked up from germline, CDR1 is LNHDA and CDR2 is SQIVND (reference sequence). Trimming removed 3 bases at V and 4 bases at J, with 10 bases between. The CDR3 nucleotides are TGTGCCAGTAGTATGGACACAGGTTACGAGCAGTACTTC. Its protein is CASSMDTGYEQYF.

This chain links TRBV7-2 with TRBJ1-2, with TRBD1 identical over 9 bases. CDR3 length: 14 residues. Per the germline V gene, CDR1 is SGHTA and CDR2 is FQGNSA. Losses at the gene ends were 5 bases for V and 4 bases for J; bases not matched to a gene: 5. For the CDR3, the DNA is TGTGCCAGCAGCGGAACAGGGGGCGCCTATGGCTACACCTTC. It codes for CASSGTGGAYGYTF.

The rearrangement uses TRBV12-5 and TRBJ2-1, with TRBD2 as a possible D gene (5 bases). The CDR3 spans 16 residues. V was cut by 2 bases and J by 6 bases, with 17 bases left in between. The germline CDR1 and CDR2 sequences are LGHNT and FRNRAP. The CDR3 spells CASGLPKLGWVNEQFF. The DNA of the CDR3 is TGTGCTAGTGGTTTGCCGAAACTAGGGTGGGTCAATGAGCAGTTCTTC.

CDR3 bases: TGTGCCAGCTCACCACAGGGGCAGGGGAATGAGCAGTTCTTC. This sequence encodes CASSPQGQGNEQFF. V usage is TRBV18 and J usage is TRBJ2-1; possibly TRBD1 for D (6 bases). Germline-derived CDR1 and CDR2 are KGHSH and LQKENI. V was trimmed by 1 base and J by 7 bases, leaving 11 bases between them. The CDR3 runs to 14 residues.

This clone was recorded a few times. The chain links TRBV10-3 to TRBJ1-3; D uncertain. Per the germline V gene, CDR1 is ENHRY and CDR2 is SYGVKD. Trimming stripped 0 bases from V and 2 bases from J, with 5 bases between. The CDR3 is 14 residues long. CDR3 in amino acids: CAISESGTGNTIYF. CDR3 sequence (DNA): TGTGCCATCAGTGAGTCGGGCACTGGAAACACCATATATTTT.

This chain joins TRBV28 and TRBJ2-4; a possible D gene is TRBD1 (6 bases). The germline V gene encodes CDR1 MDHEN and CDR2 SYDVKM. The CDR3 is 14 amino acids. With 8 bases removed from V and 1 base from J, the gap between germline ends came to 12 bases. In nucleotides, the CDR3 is TGTGCCAGCTTAACGGGACACGCCAAAAACATTCAGTACTTC. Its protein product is CASLTGHAKNIQYF.

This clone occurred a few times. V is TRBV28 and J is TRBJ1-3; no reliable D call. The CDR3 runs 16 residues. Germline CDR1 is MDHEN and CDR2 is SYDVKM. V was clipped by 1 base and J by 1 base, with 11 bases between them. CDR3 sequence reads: CASSLLAGTSGNTIYF. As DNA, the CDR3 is TGTGCCAGCAGTTTATTGGCAGGTACTTCTGGAAACACCATATATTTT.

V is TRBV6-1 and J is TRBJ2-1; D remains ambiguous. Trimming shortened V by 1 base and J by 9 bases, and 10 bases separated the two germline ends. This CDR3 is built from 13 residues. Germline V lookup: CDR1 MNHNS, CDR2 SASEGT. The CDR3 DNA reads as TGTGCCAGCAGTGAAGAAATTGCGAGTGAGCAGTTCTTC. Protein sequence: CASSEEIASEQFF.

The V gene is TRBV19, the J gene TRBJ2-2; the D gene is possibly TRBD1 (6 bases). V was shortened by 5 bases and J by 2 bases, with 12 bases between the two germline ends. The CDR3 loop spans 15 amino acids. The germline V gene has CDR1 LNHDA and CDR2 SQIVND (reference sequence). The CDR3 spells CASSWGTINTGELFF. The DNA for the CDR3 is TGTGCCAGTAGTTGGGGGACAATCAACACCGGGGAGCTGTTTTTT.

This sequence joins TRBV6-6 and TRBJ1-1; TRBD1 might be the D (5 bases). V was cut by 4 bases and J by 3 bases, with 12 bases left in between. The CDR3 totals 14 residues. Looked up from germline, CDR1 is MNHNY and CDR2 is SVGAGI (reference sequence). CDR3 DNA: TGTGCCAGCAGTTGGCAGGGAGGTGACACTGAAGCTTTCTTT. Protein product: CASSWQGGDTEAFF.

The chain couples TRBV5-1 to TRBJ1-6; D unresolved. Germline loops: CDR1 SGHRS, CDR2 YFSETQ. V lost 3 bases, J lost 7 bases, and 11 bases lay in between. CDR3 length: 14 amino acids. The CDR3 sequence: CASSSAGENSPLHF. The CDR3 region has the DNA TGCGCCAGCAGCTCGGCAGGCGAAAATTCACCCCTCCACTTT.

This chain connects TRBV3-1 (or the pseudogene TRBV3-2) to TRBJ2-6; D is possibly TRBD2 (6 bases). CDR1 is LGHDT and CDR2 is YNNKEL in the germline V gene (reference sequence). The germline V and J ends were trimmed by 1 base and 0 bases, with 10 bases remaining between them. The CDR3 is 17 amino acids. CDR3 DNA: TGTGCCAGCAGCCAAGGGAGGGGAATCTCTGGGGCCAACGTCCTGACTTTC. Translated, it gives CASSQGRGISGANVLTF.

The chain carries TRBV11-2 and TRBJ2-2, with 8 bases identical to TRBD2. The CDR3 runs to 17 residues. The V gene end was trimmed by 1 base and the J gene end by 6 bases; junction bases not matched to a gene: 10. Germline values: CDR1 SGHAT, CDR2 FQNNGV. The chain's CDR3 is CASSLGPSGSIPGELFF. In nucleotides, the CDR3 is TGTGCCAGCAGCTTAGGCCCAAGCGGGAGTATACCCGGGGAGCTGTTTTTT.

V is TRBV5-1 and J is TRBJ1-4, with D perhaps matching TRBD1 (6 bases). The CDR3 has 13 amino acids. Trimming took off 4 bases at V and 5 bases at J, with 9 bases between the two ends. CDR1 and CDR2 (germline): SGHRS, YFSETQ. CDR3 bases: TGCGCCAGCAGCCAGACAGGAAATGAAAAACTGTTTTTT. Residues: CASSQTGNEKLFF. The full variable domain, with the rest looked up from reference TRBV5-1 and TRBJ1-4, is KAGVTQTPRYLIKTRGQQVTLSCSPISGHRSVSWYQQTPGQGLQFLFEYFSETQRNKGNFPGRFSGRQFSNSRSEMNVSTLELGDSALYLCASSQTGNEKLFFGSGTQLSVL.

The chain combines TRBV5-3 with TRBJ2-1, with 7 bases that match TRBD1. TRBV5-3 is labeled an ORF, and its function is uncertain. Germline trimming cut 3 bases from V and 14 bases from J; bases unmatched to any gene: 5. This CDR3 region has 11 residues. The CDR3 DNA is TGTGCCAGAAGCTCCGGGACAGTTAAGTTCTTC. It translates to CARSSGTVKFF.